The entry below describes one TCR beta chain. What it recognizes is unknown. Time point of the sample: pre-sensitization, week 0. Regarding treatment: therapeutic diphenylcyclopropenone sensitization with weekly scalp DPC. Authors' data handling: Across samples, TCR counts had a median of roughly 97,000 and ranged from about 20,000 to 750,000. TCRdb analysed the RACE reads with MiXCR anew, one entry per CDR3 protein. V and J calls and clone size were set by TCRdb, not the authors. The data contain roughly 120,000 distinct CDR3 sequences, roughly 13% of them seen just once; the ten biggest clones take up approximately 2.6%. This specimen belongs to a study of human T cells and chemical hapten exposure. Study-level results: With DPC sensitization, TCRs exceeding 1 in 1000 frequency showed no change. Each of the donors had alopecia, so their immune responses may not resemble those of healthy people.

Germline assignment: CDR1 SEHNR and CDR2 FQNEAQ (reference sequence). The CDR3 is 16 residues long. V gave up 4 bases and J gave up 9 bases; unmatched junction bases: 11. This material consisted of whole blood, taken in connection with sensitization to the hapten diphenylcyclopropenone (DPC). The clonotype was recovered from a woman aged 18 to 35 with alopecia areata. Some clones in this sample may be carry-over from other donors' samples. This chain joins TRBV7-9 and TRBJ1-4, with 10 bases lining up with TRBD1. The CDR3 loop reads CASSSLEAGQGKKLFF. The CDR3 coding sequence is TGTGCCAGCAGCTCGCTGGAAGCGGGACAGGGGAAAAAACTGTTTTTT.